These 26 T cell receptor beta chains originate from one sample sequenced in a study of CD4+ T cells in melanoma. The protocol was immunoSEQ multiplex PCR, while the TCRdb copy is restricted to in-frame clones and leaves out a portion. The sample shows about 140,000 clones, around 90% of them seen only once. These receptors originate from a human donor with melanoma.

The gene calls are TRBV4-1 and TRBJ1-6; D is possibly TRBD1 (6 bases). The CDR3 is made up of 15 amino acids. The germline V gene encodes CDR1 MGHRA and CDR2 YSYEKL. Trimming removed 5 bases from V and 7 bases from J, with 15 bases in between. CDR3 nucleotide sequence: TGCGCCAGCAGCTCATGGACAGAGGTCAATTCACCCCTCCACTTT. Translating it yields CASSSWTEVNSPLHF.

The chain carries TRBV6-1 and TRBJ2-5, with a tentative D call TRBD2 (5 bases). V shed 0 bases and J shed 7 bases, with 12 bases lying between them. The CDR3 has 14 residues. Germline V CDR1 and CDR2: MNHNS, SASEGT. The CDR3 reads CASSEAPSRGTQYF. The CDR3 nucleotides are TGTGCCAGCAGTGAAGCACCTAGTCGGGGGACCCAGTACTTC.

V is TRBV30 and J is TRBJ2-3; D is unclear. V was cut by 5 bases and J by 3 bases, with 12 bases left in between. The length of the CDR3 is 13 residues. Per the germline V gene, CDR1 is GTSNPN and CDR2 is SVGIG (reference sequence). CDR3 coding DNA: TGTGCCTGGGGACCTTGGGGAACAGATACGCAGTATTTT. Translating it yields CAWGPWGTDTQYF.

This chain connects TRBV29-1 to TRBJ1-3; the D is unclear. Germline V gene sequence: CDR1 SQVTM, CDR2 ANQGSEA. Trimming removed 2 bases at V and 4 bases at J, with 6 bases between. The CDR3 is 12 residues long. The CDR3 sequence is CSVESPGNTIYF. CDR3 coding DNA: TGCAGCGTTGAATCTCCCGGAAACACCATATATTTT.

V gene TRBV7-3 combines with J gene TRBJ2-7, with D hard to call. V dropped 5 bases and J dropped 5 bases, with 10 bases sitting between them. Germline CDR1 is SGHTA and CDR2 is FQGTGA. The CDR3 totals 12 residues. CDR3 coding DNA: TGTGCCAGCAGCCACGGAAATGACGAGCAGTACTTC. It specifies CASSHGNDEQYF.

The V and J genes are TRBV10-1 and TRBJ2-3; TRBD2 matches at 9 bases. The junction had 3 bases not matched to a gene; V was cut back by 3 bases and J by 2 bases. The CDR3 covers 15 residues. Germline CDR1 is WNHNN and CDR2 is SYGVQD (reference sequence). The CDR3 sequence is CASSDGGGVTDTQYF. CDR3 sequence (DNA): TGCGCCAGCAGTGACGGCGGGGGGGTCACAGATACGCAGTATTTT.

CDR3 sequence reads: CASSHSAGTGGEKLFF. DNA for the CDR3: TGTGCCAGCAGCCACTCCGCCGGGACAGGGGGGGAAAAACTGTTTTTT. V usage is TRBV5-4 and J usage is TRBJ1-4; 11 bases map to TRBD1. The CDR3 length is 16 residues. V trimming: 4 bases; J trimming: 8 bases; junction bases outside the gene matches: 10. Germline lookup yields CDR1 SGHNT and CDR2 YYREEE (reference sequence).

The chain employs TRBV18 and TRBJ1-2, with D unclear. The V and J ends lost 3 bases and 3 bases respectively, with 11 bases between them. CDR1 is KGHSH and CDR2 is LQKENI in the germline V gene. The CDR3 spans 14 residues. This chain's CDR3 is CASSPSTWDYGYTF. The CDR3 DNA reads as TGTGCCAGCTCACCGTCCACGTGGGACTATGGCTACACCTTC.

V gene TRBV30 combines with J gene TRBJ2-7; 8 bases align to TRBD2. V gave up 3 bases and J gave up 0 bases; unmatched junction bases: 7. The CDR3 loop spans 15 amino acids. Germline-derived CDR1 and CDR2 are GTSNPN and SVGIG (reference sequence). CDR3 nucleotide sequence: TGTGCCTGGAGAGGATTAGCGGGGACCTCCTACGAGCAGTACTTC. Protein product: CAWRGLAGTSYEQYF. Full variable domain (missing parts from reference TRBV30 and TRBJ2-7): SQTIHQWPATLVQPVGSPLSLECTVEGTSNPNLYWYRQAAGRGLQLLFYSVGIGQISSEVPQNLSASRPQDRQFILSSKKLLLSDSGFYLCAWRGLAGTSYEQYFGPGTRLTVT.

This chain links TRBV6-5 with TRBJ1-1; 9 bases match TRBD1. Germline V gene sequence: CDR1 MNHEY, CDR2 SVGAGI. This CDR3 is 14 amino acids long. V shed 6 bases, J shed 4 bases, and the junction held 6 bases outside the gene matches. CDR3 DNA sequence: TGTGCCAGCAGGAAGGACAGGGGCCCCACTGAAGCTTTCTTT. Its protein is CASRKDRGPTEAFF.

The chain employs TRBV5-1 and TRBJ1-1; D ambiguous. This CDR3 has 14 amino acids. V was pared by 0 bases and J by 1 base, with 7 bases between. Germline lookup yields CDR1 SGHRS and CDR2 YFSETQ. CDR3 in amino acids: CASSLEAANTEAFF. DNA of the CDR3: TGCGCCAGCAGCTTGGAGGCGGCGAACACTGAAGCTTTCTTT.

The CDR3 nucleotides read TGTGCCAGCAGTGAAGTGCTTATGGGTACTGAAGCTTTCTTT. It is translated as CASSEVLMGTEAFF. The rearrangement uses TRBV6-1 and TRBJ1-1; no clear D gene. The CDR3 contains 14 residues. Trimming removed 1 base at V and 5 bases at J, with 11 bases between. The germline V gene encodes CDR1 MNHNS and CDR2 SASEGT.

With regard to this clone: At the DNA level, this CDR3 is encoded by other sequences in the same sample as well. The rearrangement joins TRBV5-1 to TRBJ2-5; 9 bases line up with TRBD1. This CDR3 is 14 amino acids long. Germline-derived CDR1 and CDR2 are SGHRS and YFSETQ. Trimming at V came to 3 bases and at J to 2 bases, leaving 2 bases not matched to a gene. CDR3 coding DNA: TGCGCCAGCAGCTCCGGACAGGGGCAAGAGACCCAGTACTTC. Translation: CASSSGQGQETQYF. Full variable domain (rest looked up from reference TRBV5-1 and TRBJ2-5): KAGVTQTPRYLIKTRGQQVTLSCSPISGHRSVSWYQQTPGQGLQFLFEYFSETQRNKGNFPGRFSGRQFSNSRSEMNVSTLELGDSALYLCASSSGQGQETQYFGPGTRLLVL.

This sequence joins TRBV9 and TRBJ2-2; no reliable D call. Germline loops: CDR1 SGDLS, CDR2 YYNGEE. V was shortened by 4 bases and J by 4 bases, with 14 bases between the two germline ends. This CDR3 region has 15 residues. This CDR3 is CASSRERGGTGELFF. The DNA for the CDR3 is TGTGCCAGCAGCCGAGAGCGTGGCGGCACCGGGGAGCTGTTTTTT.

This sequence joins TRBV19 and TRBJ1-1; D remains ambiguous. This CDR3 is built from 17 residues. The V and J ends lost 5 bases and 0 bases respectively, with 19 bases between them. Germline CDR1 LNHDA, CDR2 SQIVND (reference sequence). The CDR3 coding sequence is TGTGCCAGTAGTCCGTACACCCCGGAACAGATGAACACTGAAGCTTTCTTT. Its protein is CASSPYTPEQMNTEAFF.

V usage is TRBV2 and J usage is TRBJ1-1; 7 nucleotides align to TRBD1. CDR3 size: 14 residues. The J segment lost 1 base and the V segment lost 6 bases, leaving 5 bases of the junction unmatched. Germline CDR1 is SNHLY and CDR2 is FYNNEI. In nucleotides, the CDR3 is TGTGCCAGCAGAGGGGACAGCGGGAACACTGAAGCTTTCTTT. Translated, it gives CASRGDSGNTEAFF.

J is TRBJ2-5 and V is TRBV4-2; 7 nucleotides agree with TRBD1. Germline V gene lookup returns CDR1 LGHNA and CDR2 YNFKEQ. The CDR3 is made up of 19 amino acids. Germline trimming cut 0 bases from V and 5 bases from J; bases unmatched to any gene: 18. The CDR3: CASSQDLGAGTARRETQYF. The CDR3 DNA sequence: TGTGCCAGCAGCCAAGATCTAGGGGCAGGGACAGCCAGAAGGGAGACCCAGTACTTC.

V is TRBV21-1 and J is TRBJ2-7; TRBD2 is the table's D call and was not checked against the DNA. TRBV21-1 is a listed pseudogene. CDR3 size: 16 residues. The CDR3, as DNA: TGTGCCAGCAGCACCAGGACTAGCGGGGGTGCCTACGAGCAGTACTTC. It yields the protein CASSTRTSGGAYEQYF.

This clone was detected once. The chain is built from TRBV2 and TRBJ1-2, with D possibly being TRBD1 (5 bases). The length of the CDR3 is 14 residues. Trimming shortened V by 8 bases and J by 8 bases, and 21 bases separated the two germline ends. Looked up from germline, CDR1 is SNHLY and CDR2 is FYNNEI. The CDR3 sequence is CASGGATPFSGYTF. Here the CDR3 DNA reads TGTGCCAGCGGCGGGGCCACACCATTTTCGGGCTACACCTTC.

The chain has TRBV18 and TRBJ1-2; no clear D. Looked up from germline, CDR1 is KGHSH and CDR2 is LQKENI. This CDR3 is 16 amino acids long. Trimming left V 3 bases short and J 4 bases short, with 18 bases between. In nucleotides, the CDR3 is TGTGCCAGCTCACCCGGGATAGGCAGGCGCTCCTATGGCTACACCTTC. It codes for CASSPGIGRRSYGYTF.

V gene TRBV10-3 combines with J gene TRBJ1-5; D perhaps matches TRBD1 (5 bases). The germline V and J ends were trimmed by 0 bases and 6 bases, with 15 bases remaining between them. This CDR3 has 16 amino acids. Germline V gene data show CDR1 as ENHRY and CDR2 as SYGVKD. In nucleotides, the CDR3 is TGTGCCATCAGTGAGTCAGATTGGGGGGGTGTTCAGCCCCAGCATTTT. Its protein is CAISESDWGGVQPQHF.

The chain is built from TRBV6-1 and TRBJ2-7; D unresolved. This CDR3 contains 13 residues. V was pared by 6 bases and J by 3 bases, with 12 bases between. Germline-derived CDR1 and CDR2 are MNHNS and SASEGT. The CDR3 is CASSRLGVYEQYF. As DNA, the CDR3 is TGTGCCAGCAGCAGGCTTGGGGTCTACGAGCAGTACTTC.

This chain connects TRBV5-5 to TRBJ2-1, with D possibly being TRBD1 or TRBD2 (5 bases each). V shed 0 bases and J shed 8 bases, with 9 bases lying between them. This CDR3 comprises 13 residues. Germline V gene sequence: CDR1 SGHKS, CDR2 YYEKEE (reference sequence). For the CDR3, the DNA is TGTGCCAGCAGCTTGGGAGGGGAAGATGAGCAGTTCTTC. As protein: CASSLGGEDEQFF.

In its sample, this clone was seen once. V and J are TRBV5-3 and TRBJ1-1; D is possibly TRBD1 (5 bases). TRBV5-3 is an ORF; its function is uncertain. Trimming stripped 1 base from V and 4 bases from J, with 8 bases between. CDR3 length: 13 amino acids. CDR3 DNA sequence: TGTGCCAGAAGCTTGCGGGGGAGCACTGAAGCTTTCTTT. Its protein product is CARSLRGSTEAFF.

The CDR3 region is CASSLQGLSTGELFF. For the CDR3, the DNA is TGCGCCAGCAGCTTACAGGGCCTATCAACCGGGGAGCTGTTTTTT. This rearrangement joins TRBV5-1 to TRBJ2-2; a weak D match, TRBD1 (6 bases). Looked up from germline, CDR1 is SGHRS and CDR2 is YFSETQ. V lost 2 bases and J 5 bases, leaving 13 bases between the germline ends. This CDR3 contains 15 residues. The whole variable domain, remainder taken from reference TRBV5-1 and TRBJ2-2, is KAGVTQTPRYLIKTRGQQVTLSCSPISGHRSVSWYQQTPGQGLQFLFEYFSETQRNKGNFPGRFSGRQFSNSRSEMNVSTLELGDSALYLCASSLQGLSTGELFFGEGSRLTVL.

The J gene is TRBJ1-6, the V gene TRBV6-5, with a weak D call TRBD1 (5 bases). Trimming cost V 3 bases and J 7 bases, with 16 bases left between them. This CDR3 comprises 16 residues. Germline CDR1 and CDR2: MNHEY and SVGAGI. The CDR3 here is CASSYGAGTGNSPLHF. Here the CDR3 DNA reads TGTGCCAGCAGTTATGGGGCGGGGACGGGGAATTCACCCCTCCACTTT.